This is a list of T cell receptor beta chains from one sample in a study of vaccination effects on CD4 cells after COVID-19. These receptors have no known antigen. Only in-frame clones appear in the TCRdb table, and some are missing; sequencing was by immunoSEQ multiplex PCR. Among about 54,000 clones listed, roughly 80% were seen once. The sequences come from CD4+ T cells from PBMCs cultured with HCoV-229E spike peptides, collected before COVID-19 vaccination. The receptors shown here come from a human donor who received a COVID-19 vaccine. Both conserved end residues are part of each CDR3. A D gene is named only where the DNA matches it firmly. A clone size is listed for some rows: how often the clone was seen (once, few, many), or a class if it is expanded.

D gene	clone size	V gene	J gene	CDR3 DNA	CDR3 protein
-	-	TRBV12-3/TRBV12-4	TRBJ2-1	TGTGCCAGCAGCCCGGCCTCTTGGAATGAGCAGTTCTTC	CASSPASWNEQFF
TRBD2	-	TRBV28	TRBJ2-2	TGTGCCAGCAGTTTATTGGGAGGGGCCACCGGGGAGCTGTTTTTT	CASSLLGGATGELFF
-	-	TRBV6-2/TRBV6-3	TRBJ1-3	TGTGCCAGCAGCCCTACCGGACGGGCGCTCTCTGGAAACACCATATATTTT	CASSPTGRALSGNTIYF
TRBD1	-	TRBV5-1	TRBJ2-5	TGCGCCAGCTCTCGACAGGGGGCTCCGGGAGAGACCCAGTACTTC	CASSRQGAPGETQYF
TRBD1	-	TRBV6-1	TRBJ2-5	TGTGCCAGCAGTGATCCTGGACAGGGCAAAGAGACCCAGTACTTC	CASSDPGQGKETQYF
-	-	TRBV6-5	TRBJ2-5	TGTGCCAGCAGTTACACCGCAGGGGGAGGGGAGACCCAGTACTTC	CASSYTAGGGETQYF
-	once	TRBV18	TRBJ1-2	TGTGCCAGCTCACCAAGCTACGGGGGTGGTGGAGATGGCTACACCTTC	CASSPSYGGGGDGYTF
-	-	TRBV7-8	TRBJ2-6	TGTGCCAGCAGCTTAGGTATGGGGGCCAACGTCCTGACTTTC	CASSLGMGANVLTF
-	-	TRBV18	TRBJ1-4	TGTGCCAGCTCACCCACAACTACTAATGAAAAACTGTTTTTT	CASSPTTTNEKLFF
-	-	TRBV3-1/TRBV3-2	TRBJ1-1	TGTGCCAGCAGCCAAGATCTCCGGGGGGCGGCAGCTTTCTTT	CASSQDLRGAAAFF
-	-	TRBV2	TRBJ2-5	TGTGCCAGCAGTGAAGGCCAGCCCCGGGAGACCCAGTACTTC	CASSEGQPRETQYF
-	-	TRBV7-9	TRBJ1-2	TGTGCCAGCAGCTTATCGGCGGAGGGCTACACCTTC	CASSLSAEGYTF